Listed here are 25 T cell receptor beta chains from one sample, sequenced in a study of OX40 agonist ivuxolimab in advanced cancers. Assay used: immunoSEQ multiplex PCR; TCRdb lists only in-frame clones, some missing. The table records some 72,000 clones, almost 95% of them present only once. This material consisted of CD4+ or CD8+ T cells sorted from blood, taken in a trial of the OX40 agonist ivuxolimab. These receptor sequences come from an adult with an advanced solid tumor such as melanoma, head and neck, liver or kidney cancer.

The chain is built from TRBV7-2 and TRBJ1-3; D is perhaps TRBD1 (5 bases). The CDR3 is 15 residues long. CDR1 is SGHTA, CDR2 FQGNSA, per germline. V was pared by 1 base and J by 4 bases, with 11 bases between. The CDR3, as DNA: TGTGCCAGCAGCTTAGTTGGGGGGTTAGGAAACACCATATATTTT. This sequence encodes CASSLVGGLGNTIYF.

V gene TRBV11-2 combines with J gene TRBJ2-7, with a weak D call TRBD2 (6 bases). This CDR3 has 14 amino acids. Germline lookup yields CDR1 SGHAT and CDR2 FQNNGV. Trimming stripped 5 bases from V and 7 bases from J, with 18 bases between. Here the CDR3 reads CASSPRDFNGEQYF. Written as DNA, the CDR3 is TGTGCCAGCAGCCCAAGGGACTTCAACGGGGAGCAGTACTTC.

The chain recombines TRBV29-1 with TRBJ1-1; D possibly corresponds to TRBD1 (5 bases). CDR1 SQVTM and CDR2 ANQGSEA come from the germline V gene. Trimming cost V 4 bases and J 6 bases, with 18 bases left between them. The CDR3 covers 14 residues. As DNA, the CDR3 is TGCAGCGTTGTCACGACCCCGGGGGTGGCTGAAGCTTTCTTT. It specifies CSVVTTPGVAEAFF. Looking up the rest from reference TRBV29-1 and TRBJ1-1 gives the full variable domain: SAVISQKPSRDICQRGTSLTIQCQVDSQVTMMFWYRQQPGQSLTLIATANQGSEATYESGFVIDKFPISRPNLTFSTLTVSNMSPEDSSIYLCSVVTTPGVAEAFFGQGTRLTVV.

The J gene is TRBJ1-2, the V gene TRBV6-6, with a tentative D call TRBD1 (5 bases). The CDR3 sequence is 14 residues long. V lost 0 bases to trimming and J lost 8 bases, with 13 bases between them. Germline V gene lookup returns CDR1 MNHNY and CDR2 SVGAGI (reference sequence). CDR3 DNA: TGTGCCAGCAGTTACTCGAGCGGGGGGGAGGGCTACACCTTC. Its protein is CASSYSSGGEGYTF.

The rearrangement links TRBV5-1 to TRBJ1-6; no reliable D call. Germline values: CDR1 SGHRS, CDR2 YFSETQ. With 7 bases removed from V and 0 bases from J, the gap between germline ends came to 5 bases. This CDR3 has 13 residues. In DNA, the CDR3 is TGCGCCAGCTCGAGCTCCTATAATTCACCCCTCCACTTT. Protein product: CASSSSYNSPLHF.

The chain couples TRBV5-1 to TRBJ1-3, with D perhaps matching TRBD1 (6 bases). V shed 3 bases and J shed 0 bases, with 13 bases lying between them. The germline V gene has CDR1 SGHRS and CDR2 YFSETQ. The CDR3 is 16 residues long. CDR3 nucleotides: TGCGCCAGCAGCTACGAGGGACACCGCTCTGGAAACACCATATATTTT. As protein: CASSYEGHRSGNTIYF.

The CDR3 nucleotides are TGCGCCAGCAGCTTGGCCTTGCGACAAGAGACCCAGTACTTC. It specifies CASSLALRQETQYF. V usage is TRBV5-1 and J usage is TRBJ2-5; D unclear. This CDR3 has 14 amino acids. Per germline, CDR1 SGHRS and CDR2 YFSETQ. The germline V and J ends were trimmed by 0 bases and 2 bases, with 8 bases remaining between them.

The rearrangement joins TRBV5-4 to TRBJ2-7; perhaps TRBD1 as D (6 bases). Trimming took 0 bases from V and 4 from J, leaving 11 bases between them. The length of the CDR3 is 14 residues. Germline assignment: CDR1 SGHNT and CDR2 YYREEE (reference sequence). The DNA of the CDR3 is TGTGCCAGCAGCTTGGGGGGGCCTAGGTACGAGCAGTACTTC. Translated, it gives CASSLGGPRYEQYF.

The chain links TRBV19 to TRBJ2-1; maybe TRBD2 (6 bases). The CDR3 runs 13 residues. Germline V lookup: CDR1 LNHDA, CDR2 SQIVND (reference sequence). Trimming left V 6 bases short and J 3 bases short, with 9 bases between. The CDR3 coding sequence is TGTGCCAGTAGCCTGGGACTCTACAATGAGCAGTTCTTC. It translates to CASSLGLYNEQFF.

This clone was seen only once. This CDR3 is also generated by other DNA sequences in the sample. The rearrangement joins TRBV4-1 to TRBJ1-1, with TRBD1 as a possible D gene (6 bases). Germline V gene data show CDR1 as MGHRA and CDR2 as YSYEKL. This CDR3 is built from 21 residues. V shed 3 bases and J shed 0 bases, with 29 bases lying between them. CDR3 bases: TGCGCCAGCAGCCATCCTTTACGCCGAGGGGGGATCCTCCCTTTGAACACTGAAGCTTTCTTT. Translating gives CASSHPLRRGGILPLNTEAFF.

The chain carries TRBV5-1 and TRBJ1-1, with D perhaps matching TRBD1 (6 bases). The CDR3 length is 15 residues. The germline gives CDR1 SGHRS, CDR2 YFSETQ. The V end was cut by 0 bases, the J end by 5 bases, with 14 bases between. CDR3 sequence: CASSLGQGRVTEAFF. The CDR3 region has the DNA TGCGCCAGCAGCTTGGGGCAGGGGCGAGTGACTGAAGCTTTCTTT.

This CDR3 is CASSPGLNTGELFF. The CDR3, as DNA: TGTGCCAGCAGTCCGGGACTCAACACCGGGGAGCTGTTTTTT. The chain employs TRBV27 and TRBJ2-2; D may be TRBD2 (6 bases). Trimming pared 5 bases from V and 2 bases from J, leaving 9 bases between. Germline values: CDR1 MNHEY, CDR2 SMNVEV (reference sequence). The CDR3 contains 14 residues.

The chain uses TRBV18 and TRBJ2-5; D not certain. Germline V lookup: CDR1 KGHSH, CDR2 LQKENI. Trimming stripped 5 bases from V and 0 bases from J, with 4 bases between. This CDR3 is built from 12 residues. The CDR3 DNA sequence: TGTGCCAGCTCATCGTACCAAGAGACCCAGTACTTC. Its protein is CASSSYQETQYF.

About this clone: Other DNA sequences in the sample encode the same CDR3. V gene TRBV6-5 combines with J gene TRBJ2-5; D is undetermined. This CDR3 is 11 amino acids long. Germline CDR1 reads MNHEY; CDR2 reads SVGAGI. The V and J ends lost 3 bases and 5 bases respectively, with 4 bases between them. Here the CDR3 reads CASSYLETQYF. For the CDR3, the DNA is TGTGCCAGCAGTTATTTGGAGACCCAGTACTTC.

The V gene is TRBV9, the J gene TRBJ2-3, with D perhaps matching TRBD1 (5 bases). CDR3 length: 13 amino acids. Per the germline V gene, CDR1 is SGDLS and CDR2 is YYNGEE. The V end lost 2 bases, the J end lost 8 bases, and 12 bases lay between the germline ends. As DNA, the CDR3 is TGTGCCAGCAGCGTCATGGATCAGGGTACGCAGTATTTT. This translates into CASSVMDQGTQYF.

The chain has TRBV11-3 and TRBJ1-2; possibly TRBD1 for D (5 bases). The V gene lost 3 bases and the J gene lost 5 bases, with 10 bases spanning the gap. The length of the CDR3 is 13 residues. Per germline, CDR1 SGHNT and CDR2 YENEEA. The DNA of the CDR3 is TGTGCCAGCAGCTTTAGGGGAGGATATGGCTACACCTTC. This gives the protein CASSFRGGYGYTF.

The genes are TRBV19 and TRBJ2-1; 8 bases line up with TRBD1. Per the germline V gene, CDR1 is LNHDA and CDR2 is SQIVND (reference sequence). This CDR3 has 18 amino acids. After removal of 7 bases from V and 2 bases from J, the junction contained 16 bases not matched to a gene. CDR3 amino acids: CASTFYQLGTGPYNEQFF. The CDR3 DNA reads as TGTGCCAGTACCTTCTACCAACTCGGGACAGGACCCTACAATGAGCAGTTCTTC.

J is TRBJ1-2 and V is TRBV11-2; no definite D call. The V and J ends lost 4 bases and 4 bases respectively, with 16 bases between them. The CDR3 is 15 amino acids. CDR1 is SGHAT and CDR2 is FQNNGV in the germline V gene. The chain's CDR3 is CASSSLGRYSYGYTF. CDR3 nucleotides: TGTGCCAGCAGCTCCCTCGGACGGTACTCCTATGGCTACACCTTC.

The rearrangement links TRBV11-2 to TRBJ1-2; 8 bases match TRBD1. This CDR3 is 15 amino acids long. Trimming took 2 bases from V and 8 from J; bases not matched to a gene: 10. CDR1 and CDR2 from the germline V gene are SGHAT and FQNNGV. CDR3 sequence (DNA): TGTGCCAGCAGCTTATCATTAGGACAGGGATTGGGCTACACCTTC. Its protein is CASSLSLGQGLGYTF.

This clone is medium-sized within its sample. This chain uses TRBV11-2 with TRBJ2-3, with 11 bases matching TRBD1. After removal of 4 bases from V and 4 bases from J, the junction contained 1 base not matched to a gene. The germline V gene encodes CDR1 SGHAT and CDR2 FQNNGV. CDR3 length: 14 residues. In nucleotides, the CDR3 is TGTGCCAGCAGCTGGGGACAGGGGGCAGATACGCAGTATTTT. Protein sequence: CASSWGQGADTQYF.

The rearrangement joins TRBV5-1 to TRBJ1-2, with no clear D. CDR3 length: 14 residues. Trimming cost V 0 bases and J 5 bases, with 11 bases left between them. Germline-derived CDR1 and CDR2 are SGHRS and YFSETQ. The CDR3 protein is CASSLAGGRYGYTF. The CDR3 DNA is TGCGCCAGCAGCTTGGCTGGCGGCCGGTATGGCTACACCTTC.

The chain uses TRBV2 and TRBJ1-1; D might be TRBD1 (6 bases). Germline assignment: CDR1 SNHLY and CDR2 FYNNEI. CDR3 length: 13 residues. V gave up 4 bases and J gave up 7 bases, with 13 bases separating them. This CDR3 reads CASSGDWTDEAFF. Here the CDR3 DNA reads TGTGCCAGCAGTGGGGATTGGACAGATGAAGCTTTCTTT. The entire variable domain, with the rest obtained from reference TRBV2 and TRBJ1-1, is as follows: EPEVTQTPSHQVTQMGQEVILRCVPISNHLYFYWYRQILGQKVEFLVSFYNNEISEKSEIFDDQFSVERPDGSNFTLKIRSTKLEDSAMYFCASSGDWTDEAFFGQGTRLTVV.

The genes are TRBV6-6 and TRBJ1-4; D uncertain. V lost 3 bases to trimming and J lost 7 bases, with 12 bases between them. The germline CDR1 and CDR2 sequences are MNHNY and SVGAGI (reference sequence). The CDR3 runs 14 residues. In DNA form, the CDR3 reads TGTGCCAGCAGTTATCGGGCAGCCCCTGAAAAACTGTTTTTT. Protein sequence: CASSYRAAPEKLFF.

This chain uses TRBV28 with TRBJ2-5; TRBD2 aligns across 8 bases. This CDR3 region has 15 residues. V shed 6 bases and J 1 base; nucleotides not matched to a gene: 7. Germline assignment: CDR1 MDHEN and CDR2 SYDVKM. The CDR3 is CASSGASGGQETQYF. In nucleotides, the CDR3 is TGTGCCAGCAGCGGGGCCAGCGGGGGCCAAGAGACCCAGTACTTC.

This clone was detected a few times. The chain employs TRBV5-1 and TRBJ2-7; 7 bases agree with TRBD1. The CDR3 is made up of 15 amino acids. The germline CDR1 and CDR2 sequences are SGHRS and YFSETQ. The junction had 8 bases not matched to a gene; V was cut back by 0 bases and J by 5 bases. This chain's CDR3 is CASSLVPGQSNEQYF. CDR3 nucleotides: TGCGCCAGCAGCTTGGTCCCGGGACAGAGCAACGAGCAGTACTTC.